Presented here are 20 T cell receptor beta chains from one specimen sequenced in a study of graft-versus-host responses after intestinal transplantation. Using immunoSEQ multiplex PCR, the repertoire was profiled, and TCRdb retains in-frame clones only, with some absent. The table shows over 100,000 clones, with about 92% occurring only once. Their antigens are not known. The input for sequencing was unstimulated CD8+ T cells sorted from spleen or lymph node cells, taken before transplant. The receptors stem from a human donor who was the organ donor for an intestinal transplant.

This CDR3 reads CASSEAETSGSSEETQYF. CDR3 in DNA: TGTGCCAGCAGTGAAGCAGAGACTAGCGGGAGCTCGGAAGAGACCCAGTACTTC. The rearrangement joins TRBV6-1 to TRBJ2-5, with 12 bases matching TRBD2. V gave up 0 bases and J gave up 3 bases; unmatched junction bases: 8. Germline loops: CDR1 MNHNS, CDR2 SASEGT. The CDR3 covers 18 residues.

The CDR3 DNA sequence: TGTGCCAGCAGCAGACTAGCGGGAGCCAATGAGCAGTTCTTC. Translating it yields CASSRLAGANEQFF. The rearrangement joins TRBV28 to TRBJ2-1, with TRBD2 matching 12 bases. The CDR3 contains 14 residues. Per the germline V gene, CDR1 is MDHEN and CDR2 is SYDVKM. V gave up 6 bases and J gave up 6 bases; unmatched junction bases: 3.

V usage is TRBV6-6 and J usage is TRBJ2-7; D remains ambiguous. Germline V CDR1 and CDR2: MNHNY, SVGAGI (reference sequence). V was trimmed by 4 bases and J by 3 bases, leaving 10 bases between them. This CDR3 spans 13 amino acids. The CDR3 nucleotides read TGTGCCAGCAGTTCCTCTCTTTTCTACGAGCAGTACTTC. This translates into CASSSSLFYEQYF.

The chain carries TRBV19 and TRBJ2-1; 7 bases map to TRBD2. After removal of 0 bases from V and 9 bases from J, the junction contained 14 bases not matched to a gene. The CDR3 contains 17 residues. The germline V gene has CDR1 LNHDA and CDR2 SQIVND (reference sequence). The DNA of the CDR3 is TGTGCCAGTAGTATAGATAGGCGTAGGGCGGGAGTGGGTGAGCAGTTCTTC. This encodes CASSIDRRRAGVGEQFF.

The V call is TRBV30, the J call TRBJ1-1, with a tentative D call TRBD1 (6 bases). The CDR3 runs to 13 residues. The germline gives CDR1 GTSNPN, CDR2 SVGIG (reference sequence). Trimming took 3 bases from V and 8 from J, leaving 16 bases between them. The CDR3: CAWRGQGQSEAFF. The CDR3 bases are TGTGCCTGGAGGGGCCAGGGGCAGTCGGAAGCTTTCTTT.

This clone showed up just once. CDR3 DNA: TGTGCCAGTAGTGTAGCTGGGGACAACACCGAGCAGTACTTC. Protein: CASSVAGDNTEQYF. The rearrangement uses TRBV19 and TRBJ2-7; tentatively, D is TRBD1 (6 bases). Looked up from germline, CDR1 is LNHDA and CDR2 is SQIVND (reference sequence). The V end was cut by 5 bases, the J end by 6 bases, with 17 bases between. The CDR3 covers 14 residues. The entire variable domain, with the rest obtained from reference TRBV19 and TRBJ2-7, is as follows: DGGITQSPKYLFRKEGQNVTLSCEQNLNHDAMYWYRQDPGQGLRLIYYSQIVNDFQKGDIAEGYSVSREKKESFPLTVTSAQKNPTAFYLCASSVAGDNTEQYFGPGTRLTVT.

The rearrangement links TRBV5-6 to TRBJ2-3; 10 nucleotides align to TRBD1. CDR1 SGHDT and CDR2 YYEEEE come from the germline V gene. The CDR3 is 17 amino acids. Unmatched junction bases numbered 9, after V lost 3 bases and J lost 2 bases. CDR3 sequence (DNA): TGTGCCAGCAGCTGGCGGGACAGGGGCCTATACACAGATACGCAGTATTTT. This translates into CASSWRDRGLYTDTQYF.

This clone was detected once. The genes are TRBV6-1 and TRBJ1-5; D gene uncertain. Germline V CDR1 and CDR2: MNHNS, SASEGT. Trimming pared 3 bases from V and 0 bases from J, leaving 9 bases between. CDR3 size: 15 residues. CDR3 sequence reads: CASSDSFYSNQPQHF. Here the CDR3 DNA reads TGTGCCAGCAGTGACAGTTTCTATAGCAATCAGCCCCAGCATTTT.

Written as DNA, the CDR3 is TGCGCCACTATGAGGGGCGGGACAGTGCCCTACGAGCAGTACTTC. Residues: CATMRGGTVPYEQYF. J is TRBJ2-7 and V is TRBV10-2; D may be TRBD1 (7 bases). Germline V lookup: CDR1 WSHSY, CDR2 SAAADI. CDR3 length: 15 amino acids. Trimming stripped 10 bases from V and 2 bases from J, with 21 bases between.

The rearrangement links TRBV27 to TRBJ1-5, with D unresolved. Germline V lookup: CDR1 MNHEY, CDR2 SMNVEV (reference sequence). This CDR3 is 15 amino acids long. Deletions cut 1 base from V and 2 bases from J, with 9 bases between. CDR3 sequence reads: CASSLLGRGNQPQHF. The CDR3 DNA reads TGTGCCAGCAGTTTATTGGGAAGGGGCAATCAGCCCCAGCATTTT.

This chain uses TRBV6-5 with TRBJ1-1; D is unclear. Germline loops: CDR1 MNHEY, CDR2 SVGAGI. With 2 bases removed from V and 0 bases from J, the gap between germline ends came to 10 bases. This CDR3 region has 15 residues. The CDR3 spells CASSYDKHMNTEAFF. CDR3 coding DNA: TGTGCCAGCAGTTACGACAAACACATGAACACTGAAGCTTTCTTT.

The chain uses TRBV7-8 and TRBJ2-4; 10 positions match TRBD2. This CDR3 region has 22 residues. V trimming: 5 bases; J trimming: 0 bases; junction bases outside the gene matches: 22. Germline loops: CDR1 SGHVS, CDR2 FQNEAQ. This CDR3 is CASSIRQDPGLATYLAKNIQYF. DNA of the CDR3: TGTGCCAGCAGCATCCGACAGGATCCGGGACTAGCGACCTATTTAGCCAAAAACATTCAGTACTTC.

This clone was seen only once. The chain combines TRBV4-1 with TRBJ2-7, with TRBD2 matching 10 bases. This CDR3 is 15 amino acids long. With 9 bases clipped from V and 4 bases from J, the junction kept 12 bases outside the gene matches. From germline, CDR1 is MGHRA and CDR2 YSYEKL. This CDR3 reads CASTRQLAGAYEQYF. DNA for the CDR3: TGCGCCAGTACCCGGCAGCTAGCGGGAGCATACGAGCAGTACTTC.

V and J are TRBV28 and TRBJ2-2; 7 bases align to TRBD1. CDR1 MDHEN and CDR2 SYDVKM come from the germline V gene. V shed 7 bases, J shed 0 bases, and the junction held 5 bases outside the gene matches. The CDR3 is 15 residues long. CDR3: CASKDRLTNTGELFF. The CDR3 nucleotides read TGTGCCAGCAAGGACAGGCTAACGAACACCGGGGAGCTGTTTTTT.

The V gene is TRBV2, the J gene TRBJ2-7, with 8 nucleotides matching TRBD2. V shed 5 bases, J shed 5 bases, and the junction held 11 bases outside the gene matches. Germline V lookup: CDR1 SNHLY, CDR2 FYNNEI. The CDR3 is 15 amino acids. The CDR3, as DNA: TGTGCCAGCAGTCCGAAGGTAGCGGGACCCAACGAGCAGTACTTC. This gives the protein CASSPKVAGPNEQYF.

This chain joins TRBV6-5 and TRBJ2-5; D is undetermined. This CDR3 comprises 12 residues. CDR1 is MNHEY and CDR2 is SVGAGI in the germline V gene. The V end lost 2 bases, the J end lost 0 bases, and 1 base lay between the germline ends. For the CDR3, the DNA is TGTGCCAGCAGTTACAACCAAGAGACCCAGTACTTC. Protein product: CASSYNQETQYF.

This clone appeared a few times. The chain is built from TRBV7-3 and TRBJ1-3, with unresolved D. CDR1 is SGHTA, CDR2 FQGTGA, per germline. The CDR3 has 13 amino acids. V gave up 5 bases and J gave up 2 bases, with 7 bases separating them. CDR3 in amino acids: CASSPGTGNTIYF. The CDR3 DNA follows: TGTGCCAGCAGCCCGGGGACTGGAAACACCATATATTTT.

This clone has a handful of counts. CDR3 protein: CASRSLLGGRAFEQYF. In nucleotides, the CDR3 is TGCGCCAGCAGGAGCTTGTTAGGGGGGAGGGCCTTCGAGCAGTACTTC. The V gene is TRBV5-1, the J gene TRBJ2-7; tentative D call: TRBD2 (7 bases). Per germline, CDR1 SGHRS and CDR2 YFSETQ. V was trimmed by 5 bases and J by 6 bases, leaving 24 bases between them. This CDR3 spans 16 amino acids.

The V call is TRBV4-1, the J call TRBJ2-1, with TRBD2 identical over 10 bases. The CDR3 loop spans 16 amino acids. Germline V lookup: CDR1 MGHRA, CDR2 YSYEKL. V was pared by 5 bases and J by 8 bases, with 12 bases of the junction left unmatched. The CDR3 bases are TGCGCCAGCAGCGGAGGCGGACTAGCGGATTCTCATGAGCAGTTCTTC. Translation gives CASSGGGLADSHEQFF.

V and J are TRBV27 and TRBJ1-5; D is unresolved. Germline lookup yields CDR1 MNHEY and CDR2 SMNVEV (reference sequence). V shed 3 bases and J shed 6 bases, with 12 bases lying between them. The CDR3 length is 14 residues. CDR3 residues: CASSFFPSSQPQHF. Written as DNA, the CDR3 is TGTGCCAGCAGTTTTTTCCCCTCGAGTCAGCCCCAGCATTTT.